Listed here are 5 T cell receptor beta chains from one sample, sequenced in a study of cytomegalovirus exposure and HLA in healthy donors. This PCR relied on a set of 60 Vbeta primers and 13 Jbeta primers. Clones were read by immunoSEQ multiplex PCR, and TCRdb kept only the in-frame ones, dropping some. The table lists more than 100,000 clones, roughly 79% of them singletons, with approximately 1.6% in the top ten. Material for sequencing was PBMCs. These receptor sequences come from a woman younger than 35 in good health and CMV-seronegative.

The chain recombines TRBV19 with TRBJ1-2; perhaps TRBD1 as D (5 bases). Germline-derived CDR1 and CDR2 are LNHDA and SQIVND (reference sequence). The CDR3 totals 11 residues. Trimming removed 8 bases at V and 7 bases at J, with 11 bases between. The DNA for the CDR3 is TGTGCCAGTCGCGGGACCAGTGGCTACACCTTC. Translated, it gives CASRGTSGYTF.

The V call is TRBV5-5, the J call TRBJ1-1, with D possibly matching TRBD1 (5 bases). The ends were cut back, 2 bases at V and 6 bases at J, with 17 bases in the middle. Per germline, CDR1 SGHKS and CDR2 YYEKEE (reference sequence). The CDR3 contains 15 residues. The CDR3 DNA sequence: TGTGCCAGCAGCTTCTTACTCCTCAGGGATCCTGAAGCTTTCTTT. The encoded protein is CASSFLLLRDPEAFF.

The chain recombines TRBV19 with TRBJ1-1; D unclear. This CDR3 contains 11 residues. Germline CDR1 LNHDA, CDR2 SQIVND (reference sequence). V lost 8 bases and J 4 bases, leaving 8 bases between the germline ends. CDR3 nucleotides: TGTGCCAGTCGGTGGAGCACTGAAGCTTTCTTT. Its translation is CASRWSTEAFF.

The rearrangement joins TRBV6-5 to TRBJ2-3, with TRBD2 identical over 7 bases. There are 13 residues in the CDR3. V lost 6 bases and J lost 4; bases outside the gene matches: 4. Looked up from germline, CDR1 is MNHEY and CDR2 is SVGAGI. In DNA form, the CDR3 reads TGTGCCAGCAGACAAGGGAGGGCAGATACGCAGTATTTT. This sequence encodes CASRQGRADTQYF.

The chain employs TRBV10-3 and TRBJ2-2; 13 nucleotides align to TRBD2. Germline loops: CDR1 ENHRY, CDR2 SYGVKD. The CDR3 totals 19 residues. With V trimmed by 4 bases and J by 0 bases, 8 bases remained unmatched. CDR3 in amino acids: CAISGAGTSGTANTGELFF. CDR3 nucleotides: TGTGCCATCAGTGGAGCCGGGACTAGCGGGACAGCGAACACCGGGGAGCTGTTTTTT.